Listed below are T cell receptor beta chains from one sample, sequenced in a study of blood T cell repertoires in COVID-19. The protocol was immunoSEQ multiplex PCR, while the TCRdb copy is restricted to in-frame clones and leaves out a portion. The table lists tens of thousands of clones, around 86% of them singletons. The sequencing input was peripheral blood. The receptors originated from a man aged 50 to 60 with active COVID-19. Both conserved end residues are part of each CDR3.

j_call | v_call | cdr3_aa
TRBJ2-1 | TRBV19 | CASSIGPGLNEQFF
TRBJ1-1 | TRBV28 | CRSATGNTEAFF
TRBJ1-5 | TRBV27 | CASSLDSPNQPQHF
TRBJ2-5 | TRBV2 | CASSPSRETQYF
TRBJ2-6 | TRBV18 | CASSPPGLGANVLTF
TRBJ2-2 | TRBV7-9 | CASSTRGGTENTGELFF
TRBJ2-3 | TRBV10-2 | CASSDPGSGADTQYF
TRBJ1-5 | TRBV28 | CASSSGDRGPYQPQHF
TRBJ2-1 | TRBV15 | CATSRGVGANEQFF
TRBJ2-5 | TRBV30 | CAWSPGTSGKETQYF
TRBJ2-2 | TRBV6-5 | CASRGDSSAGELFF
TRBJ2-1 | TRBV6-1 | CASSESMRQGYNEQFF
TRBJ2-7 | TRBV28 | CASSVGTGDSYEQYF
TRBJ1-1 | TRBV7-9 | CASSPTGVNTEAFF
TRBJ2-3 | TRBV7-2 | CASSRDYSSTDTQYF
TRBJ1-2 | TRBV7-2 | CASSLMAGGNYGYTF
TRBJ2-6 | TRBV15 | CATSRDARSSGANVLTF
TRBJ1-2 | TRBV2 | CASSLRGGQSYGYTF
TRBJ2-7 | TRBV2 | CASSGNSAGTKYEQYF
TRBJ2-3 | TRBV6-4 | CASSESAGDGTDTQYF
TRBJ1-2 | TRBV5-4 | CASSTTGSYGYTF
TRBJ2-3 | TRBV6-4 | CASSDRPGQGLTDTQYF
TRBJ1-2 | TRBV29-1 | CSVEQNYGYTF
TRBJ2-6 | TRBV5-4 | CASSSPGSGANVLTF
TRBJ2-3 | TRBV24-1 | CATERRDGPTDTQYF
TRBJ2-3 | TRBV14 | CASSQDRATGTDTQYF
TRBJ2-7 | TRBV28 | CASSSGQGLYEQYF
TRBJ2-3 | TRBV2 | CASTPEDAQYF
TRBJ2-1 | TRBV19 | CASQHYSGGSSYNEQFF
TRBJ2-4 | TRBV4-2 | CASSQEEESLAKNIQYF
TRBJ2-3 | TRBV9 | CASSVGGQGIDTQYF
TRBJ1-2 | TRBV7-2 | CASSLGQGFFGYTF
TRBJ2-7 | TRBV30 | CAWGLAGVSEQYF
TRBJ1-4 | TRBV29-1 | CSVVTGATNEKLFF
TRBJ1-6 | TRBV7-2 | CASSDRANSPLHF
TRBJ1-5 | TRBV28 | CATCADSNQPQHF
TRBJ1-3 | TRBV5-1 | CASSLDGLSGNTIYF
TRBJ1-1 | TRBV29-1 | CSVQGQGARDEAFF
TRBJ2-5 | TRBV4-2 | CASSQFSAGETQYF
TRBJ2-1 | TRBV6-4 | CASSDSSGSYNEQFF
TRBJ1-1 | TRBV7-2 | CASSFTGVSTEAFF
TRBJ1-2 | TRBV7-3 | CASSLTAGYGYTF
TRBJ2-7 | TRBV27 | CASSLFAQGDGQYF
TRBJ1-5 | TRBV27 | CASRGQGEGGNQPQHF
TRBJ2-3 | TRBV19 | CASSIPGSVDTQYF
TRBJ2-3 | TRBV25-1 | CASSPFAGRGNTQYF